The 14 T cell receptor beta chains below come from one sample, sequenced in a study of control samples from healthy donors and cancer patients. Clones were read by immunoSEQ multiplex PCR, and TCRdb kept only the in-frame ones, dropping some. The sample has roughly 140,000 clones; about nine tenths are singletons. The sequenced sample was blood. These receptor sequences come from a man aged 25 to 40 in good health.

The chain recombines TRBV25-1 with TRBJ1-5; 7 bases agree with TRBD1. The V segment lost 2 bases and the J segment 6 bases; nucleotides outside the gene matches: 10. Germline V gene lookup returns CDR1 MGHDK and CDR2 SYGVNS. The CDR3 extends over 16 amino acids. The CDR3 loop reads CASSEPNRGRVQPQHF. DNA of the CDR3: TGTGCCAGCAGTGAACCGAACAGGGGTCGGGTTCAGCCCCAGCATTTT. The entire variable domain, with the rest obtained from reference TRBV25-1 and TRBJ1-5, is as follows: EADIYQTPRYLVIGTGKKITLECSQTMGHDKMYWYQQDPGMELHLIHYSYGVNSTEKGDLSSESTVSRIRTEHFPLTLESARPSHTSQYLCASSEPNRGRVQPQHFGDGTRLSIL.

The V and J genes are TRBV11-3 and TRBJ1-1; tentative D call: TRBD1 (6 bases). Germline lookup yields CDR1 SGHNT and CDR2 YENEEA. The V and J ends lost 5 bases and 3 bases respectively, with 10 bases between them. The CDR3 has 13 residues. The CDR3 sequence is CASSPGVDTEAFF. The CDR3 bases are TGTGCCAGCAGCCCAGGGGTGGACACTGAAGCTTTCTTT.

The rearrangement uses TRBV19 and TRBJ2-2, with D maybe TRBD2 (5 bases). Trimming cost V 1 base and J 9 bases, with 9 bases left between them. The length of the CDR3 is 13 residues. Germline values: CDR1 LNHDA, CDR2 SQIVND (reference sequence). The CDR3 is CASSIGGRRELFF. The CDR3 nucleotides read TGTGCCAGTAGTATAGGCGGGCGCCGGGAGCTGTTTTTT. The entire variable domain, with the rest obtained from reference TRBV19 and TRBJ2-2, is as follows: DGGITQSPKYLFRKEGQNVTLSCEQNLNHDAMYWYRQDPGQGLRLIYYSQIVNDFQKGDIAEGYSVSREKKESFPLTVTSAQKNPTAFYLCASSIGGRRELFFGEGSRLTVL.

V is TRBV12-3 or TRBV12-4 and J is TRBJ2-2; D uncertain. The CDR3 is 13 amino acids. Trimming stripped 6 bases from V and 4 bases from J, with 9 bases between. As DNA, the CDR3 is TGTGCCAGCAGACCCGACGGCACCGGGGAGCTGTTTTTT. It is translated as CASRPDGTGELFF.

This sequence joins TRBV4-3 and TRBJ1-6; 10 bases align to TRBD1. The length of the CDR3 is 16 residues. Germline CDR1 and CDR2: LGHNA and YSLEER. J lost 10 bases, V lost 1 base, and 7 bases had no gene match. CDR3 protein: CASSQGDPGQGSPLHF. In DNA, the CDR3 is TGCGCCAGCAGCCAAGGGGATCCGGGACAGGGGTCACCCCTCCACTTT.

The CDR3 loop reads CASSQGFEQYF. CDR3 DNA: TGTGCCAGCAGCCAGGGATTCGAGCAGTACTTC. The chain links TRBV2 to TRBJ2-7, with D perhaps TRBD1 (5 bases). This CDR3 has 11 residues. V lost 6 bases and J lost 6, with 9 bases in between. CDR1 SNHLY and CDR2 FYNNEI come from the germline V gene.

The chain has TRBV5-1 and TRBJ1-4, with TRBD1 as a possible D gene (6 bases). In germline, CDR1 is SGHRS, CDR2 YFSETQ. This CDR3 contains 14 residues. The V end lost 4 bases, the J end lost 0 bases, and 7 bases lay between the germline ends. The CDR3 region has the DNA TGCGCCAGCAGCCACAGGGCAACTAATGAAAAACTGTTTTTT. It yields the protein CASSHRATNEKLFF.

This clone was found once. The V call is TRBV4-3, the J call TRBJ2-7; D is ambiguous. Trimming shortened V by 2 bases and J by 3 bases, and 14 bases separated the two germline ends. Germline values: CDR1 LGHNA, CDR2 YSLEER. This CDR3 has 15 residues. The CDR3 loop reads CASSQLPASYYEQYF. In nucleotides, the CDR3 is TGCGCCAGCAGCCAACTCCCGGCATCCTACTACGAGCAGTACTTC.

CDR3 bases: TGCAGCGTTCTTAGCGCCAGACAGCTCGAGCAGTACTTC. This encodes CSVLSARQLEQYF. J is TRBJ2-7 and V is TRBV29-1; D could derive from TRBD1 or TRBD2 (5 bases each). This CDR3 is 13 amino acids long. The V gene's germline CDR1 is SQVTM and CDR2 ANQGSEA. Trimming took 5 bases from V and 6 from J, leaving 17 bases between them.

The rearrangement joins TRBV7-6 to TRBJ2-1, with 10 bases that match TRBD2. Germline-derived CDR1 and CDR2 are SGHVS and FNYEAQ. The CDR3 extends over 16 amino acids. Losses at the gene ends were 3 bases for V and 9 bases for J; bases not matched to a gene: 11. In DNA form, the CDR3 reads TGTGCCAGCAGCTTTCAAGCGGGAGGGAGACGGGGTGAGCAGTTCTTC. It encodes CASSFQAGGRRGEQFF.

The chain joins TRBV7-3 to TRBJ2-3; tentative D call: TRBD2 (5 bases). With 4 bases removed from V and 2 bases from J, the gap between germline ends came to 10 bases. The CDR3 is 14 residues long. CDR1 is SGHTA, CDR2 FQGTGA, per germline. In nucleotides, the CDR3 is TGTGCCAGCAGCTCCGGAGGCCTCACAGATACGCAGTATTTT. Translation gives CASSSGGLTDTQYF.

The genes are TRBV29-1 and TRBJ2-3; D not certain. CDR1 is SQVTM and CDR2 is ANQGSEA in the germline V gene. Deletions cut 7 bases from V and 2 bases from J, with 10 bases between. The CDR3 runs 12 residues. CDR3 protein: CSAEWSTDTQYF. The CDR3, as DNA: TGCAGCGCAGAGTGGTCCACAGATACGCAGTATTTT.

The chain is built from TRBV4-3 and TRBJ1-3; tentative D call: TRBD1 (5 bases). Trimming removed 0 bases at V and 1 base at J, with 10 bases between. Per the germline V gene, CDR1 is LGHNA and CDR2 is YSLEER. The CDR3 runs to 16 residues. The CDR3 nucleotides read TGCGCCAGCAGCCAAGATTACGGGGCTTCTGGAAACACCATATATTTT. Encoded protein: CASSQDYGASGNTIYF.

This clone was detected only once. The CDR3 DNA follows: TGTGCCAGCAGTGCATTCCACGGCTACGAGCAGTACTTC. Amino acids: CASSAFHGYEQYF. This chain connects TRBV6-2 or TRBV6-3 to TRBJ2-7, with D hard to call. Germline V gene sequence: CDR1 MNHEY, CDR2 SVGEGT. The V and J ends lost 5 bases and 3 bases respectively, with 11 bases between them. The CDR3 totals 13 residues.